Presented here are 5 T cell receptor beta chains from one specimen sequenced in a study of T cells after yellow fever vaccination. TCRdb re-called the 5' RACE reads through MiXCR, storing one row per CDR3 protein. Of about 350,000 distinct CDR3 sequences listed, about 8.3% are singletons. The sample consisted of PBMCs, taken roughly seven weeks after the first yellow fever vaccination. Receptor source: a man between 18 and 35 years old who received the YFV17D yellow fever vaccine.

This clonotype was seen at least ten times. The J gene is TRBJ1-5, the V gene TRBV7-9; weak D call: TRBD1 (5 bases). CDR1 is SEHNR and CDR2 is FQNEAQ in the germline V gene (reference sequence). The CDR3 extends over 13 amino acids. With 5 bases removed from V and 5 bases from J, the gap between germline ends came to 10 bases. CDR3 DNA sequence: TGTGCCAGCAGCGCTCAGGGTGATCAGCCCCAGCATTTT. Residues: CASSAQGDQPQHF.

In its sample, this clonotype was seen a few times. The rearrangement joins TRBV4-1 to TRBJ2-1; 8 bases map to TRBD2. Germline values: CDR1 MGHRA, CDR2 YSYEKL. CDR3 length: 19 amino acids. V was pared by 0 bases and J by 5 bases, with 15 bases of the junction left unmatched. The CDR3 protein is CASSQDLGGLRAGDNEQFF. The CDR3 nucleotides are TGCGCCAGCAGCCAAGATCTTGGCGGACTTCGAGCGGGGGACAATGAGCAGTTCTTC.

This clonotype was counted a few times. The chain couples TRBV6-5 to TRBJ2-7, with 8 bases lining up with TRBD1. This CDR3 is built from 17 residues. Germline loops: CDR1 MNHEY, CDR2 SVGAGI. The V segment lost 0 bases and the J segment 3 bases; nucleotides outside the gene matches: 10. CDR3 DNA: TGTGCCAGCAGTTACTCGATAATTCCAGGGGGCGGCTACGAGCAGTACTTC. Amino acid sequence: CASSYSIIPGGGYEQYF.

This clonotype was detected only a few times. The V call is TRBV13, the J call TRBJ2-5, with TRBD2 identical over 7 bases. The CDR3 runs 14 residues. Germline CDR1 and CDR2: PRHDT and FYEKMQ (reference sequence). The ends lost 4 bases at V and 1 base at J; junction bases unmatched: 3. This CDR3 is CASSWGGSQETQYF. The CDR3 nucleotides are TGTGCCAGCAGCTGGGGAGGGAGCCAAGAGACCCAGTACTTC.

The rearrangement links TRBV6-5 to TRBJ1-6; D not certain. This CDR3 region has 12 residues. Germline CDR1 reads MNHEY; CDR2 reads SVGAGI. V lost 5 bases and J lost 7, with 6 bases in between. The DNA for the CDR3 is TGTGCCAGCAGTAACCCGAATTCACCCCTCCACTTT. Its protein product is CASSNPNSPLHF.